The 15 T cell receptor beta chains reported below all come from one sample, sequenced in a study of shared clonotypes between healthy human individuals. Assay used: immunoSEQ multiplex PCR; TCRdb lists only in-frame clones, some missing. The data hold roughly 2.6 million clones, with approximately 92% observed a single time. The sequenced sample consisted of naive CD4+ T cells sorted from blood. Sample subset: CD45RA+ positively selected. All receptors derive from a man younger than 35 in good health.

The rearrangement uses TRBV6-6 and TRBJ1-2; D unresolved. The CDR3 runs to 15 residues. The germline gives CDR1 MNHNY, CDR2 SVGAGI (reference sequence). With 0 bases removed from V and 2 bases from J, the gap between germline ends came to 10 bases. CDR3 amino acids: CASSYSGAMNYGYTF. In DNA, the CDR3 is TGTGCCAGCAGTTACTCAGGCGCGATGAACTATGGCTACACCTTC.

About this clone itself: Additional DNA sequences in this sample encode the identical CDR3. The CDR3 sequence is CASSLSEKLFF. The CDR3 DNA reads as TGTGCCAGCAGCTTGTCTGAAAAACTGTTTTTT. The chain has TRBV7-9 and TRBJ1-4; D gene ambiguous. Trimming removed 3 bases from V and 7 bases from J, with 3 bases in between. CDR1 is SEHNR and CDR2 is FQNEAQ in the germline V gene (reference sequence). CDR3 length: 11 amino acids.

The CDR3 DNA is TGTGCCAGCAGTACCCGACAGGGGGGGTCCTACGAGCAGTACTTC. Encoded protein: CASSTRQGGSYEQYF. The chain couples TRBV28 to TRBJ2-7, with 9 positions matching TRBD1. Germline CDR1 MDHEN, CDR2 SYDVKM. With V trimmed by 5 bases and J by 1 base, 6 bases remained unmatched. The CDR3 sequence is 15 residues long.

The CDR3 nucleotides are TGTGCCAGCAGGGCCGGGACCCGAAACCGCTACGAGCAGTACTTC. This gives the protein CASRAGTRNRYEQYF. J is TRBJ2-7 and V is TRBV2; D may correspond to TRBD1 or TRBD2 (5 bases each). The V gene's germline CDR1 is SNHLY and CDR2 FYNNEI. The CDR3 consists of 15 residues. The germline V and J ends were trimmed by 6 bases and 3 bases, with 18 bases remaining between them.

The chain links TRBV7-2 to TRBJ1-1; 7 nucleotides align to TRBD1. Germline loops: CDR1 SGHTA, CDR2 FQGNSA. The CDR3 is made up of 14 amino acids. V was clipped by 6 bases and J by 4 bases; unmatched bases: 8. The CDR3 coding sequence is TGTGCCAGCAGTCGTCAGGGGGAGAGCACTGAAGCTTTCTTT. Translating it yields CASSRQGESTEAFF.

The chain recombines TRBV30 with TRBJ1-6; tentatively, D is TRBD1 (5 bases). Trimming removed 2 bases from V and 6 bases from J, with 17 bases in between. There are 16 residues in the CDR3. CDR1 GTSNPN and CDR2 SVGIG come from the germline V gene (reference sequence). The CDR3 loop reads CAWSPNSPQGNSPLHF. The CDR3 DNA is TGTGCCTGGAGTCCCAACTCCCCGCAGGGTAATTCACCCCTCCACTTT. The full variable domain, in which reference TRBV30 and TRBJ1-6 provide the parts outside the CDR3, is SQTIHQWPATLVQPVGSPLSLECTVEGTSNPNLYWYRQAAGRGLQLLFYSVGIGQISSEVPQNLSASRPQDRQFILSSKKLLLSDSGFYLCAWSPNSPQGNSPLHFGNGTRLTVT.

This chain connects TRBV7-8 to TRBJ2-1; D is uncertain. Germline lookup yields CDR1 SGHVS and CDR2 FQNEAQ. Trimming cost V 5 bases and J 7 bases, with 21 bases left between them. This CDR3 spans 16 amino acids. The CDR3, as DNA: TGTGCCAGCAGCCGACCAGGATCGCCCGGAGCAAATGAGCAGTTCTTC. It specifies CASSRPGSPGANEQFF.

This chain's CDR3 is CASSDTGGYEQYF. The DNA for the CDR3 is TGCGCCAGCAGTGACACAGGGGGATACGAGCAGTACTTC. The V gene is TRBV10-2, the J gene TRBJ2-5, with TRBD1 matching over 8 bases. The better agreement between TRBJ2-7 and the DNA end casts doubt on the J call. Germline CDR1 is WSHSY and CDR2 is SAAADI. CDR3 length: 13 amino acids.

Concerning this clone: Within the sample, other DNA sequences also encode this same CDR3. The V gene is TRBV19, the J gene TRBJ2-7; 9 bases are shared with TRBD2. The CDR3 has 15 residues. Germline loops: CDR1 LNHDA, CDR2 SQIVND (reference sequence). Trimming cost V 4 bases and J 0 bases; bases outside gene matches: 4. CDR3 region: CASSTTSGSSYEQYF. In DNA, the CDR3 is TGTGCCAGTAGTACGACTAGCGGAAGCTCCTACGAGCAGTACTTC.

The chain has TRBV10-1 and TRBJ1-1; the D gene is possibly TRBD1 (5 bases). Trimming left V 0 bases short and J 4 bases short, with 15 bases between. CDR3 length: 16 residues. The germline CDR1 and CDR2 sequences are WNHNN and SYGVQD (reference sequence). CDR3 bases: TGCGCCAGCAGTGAGTCAGGAGGTGTGGGGGGCACTGAAGCTTTCTTT. It translates to CASSESGGVGGTEAFF.

This chain joins TRBV4-1 and TRBJ1-5; D not resolved. The CDR3 is made up of 17 amino acids. Germline CDR1 is MGHRA and CDR2 is YSYEKL. With 1 base removed from V and 5 bases from J, the gap between germline ends came to 18 bases. The CDR3 bases are TGCGCCAGCAGCCAAGGTTCCCATATGTCTGCTGATCAGCCCCAGCATTTT. Translated, it gives CASSQGSHMSADQPQHF.

This chain uses TRBV28 with TRBJ1-2, with unresolved D. The CDR3 totals 13 residues. Germline V gene sequence: CDR1 MDHEN, CDR2 SYDVKM. Trimming left V 3 bases short and J 5 bases short, with 10 bases between. The CDR3 spells CASSFGQRYGYTF. CDR3 nucleotide sequence: TGTGCCAGCAGTTTTGGGCAGAGATATGGCTACACCTTC.

The rearrangement uses TRBV28 and TRBJ1-6; D is unclear. From germline, CDR1 is MDHEN and CDR2 SYDVKM. V gave up 2 bases and J gave up 4 bases, with 6 bases separating them. The CDR3 extends over 14 amino acids. CDR3 in amino acids: CASSLGIYNSPLHF. The CDR3, as DNA: TGTGCCAGCAGTTTAGGGATATATAATTCACCCCTCCACTTT.

V gene TRBV7-2 combines with J gene TRBJ2-3, with 9 bases identical to TRBD2. Per germline, CDR1 SGHTA and CDR2 FQGNSA. The CDR3 loop spans 15 amino acids. Trimming removed 4 bases from V and 4 bases from J; junction bases left unmatched: 6. The CDR3 bases are TGTGCCAGCAGCTCGAGAACTAGCGGGTCAGATACGCAGTATTTT. Protein: CASSSRTSGSDTQYF.

This chain joins TRBV4-2 and TRBJ2-1; 9 positions agree with TRBD2. Per germline, CDR1 LGHNA and CDR2 YNFKEQ. The CDR3 length is 17 residues. V lost 0 bases, J lost 2 bases, and 5 bases stayed unmatched. This CDR3 reads CASSQERRGGPYNEQFF. The DNA of the CDR3 is TGTGCCAGCAGCCAAGAGAGGCGGGGGGGTCCCTACAATGAGCAGTTCTTC.